These 20 T cell receptor beta chains originate from one sample sequenced in a study of Tregs in tolerant kidney transplant recipients. Libraries were prepared by immunoSEQ multiplex PCR; TCRdb keeps only in-frame clonotypes and omits some of them. Seen in this sample are around 10,000 clones; the ten most common clones hold 25% to 30%. The nonmyeloablative bone marrow transplants came from related graft donors, with transient mixed chimerism. The sequencing here drew on CD8+ T cells from blood (PBMCs), taken 24 months after the transplant. These receptors were obtained from a human patient who received a combined kidney and bone marrow transplant. The graft donor may have contributed some T cells.

For this clone: Read data end 3 residues before the CDR3 end; the end is taken from the germline J gene. The gene calls are TRBV7-9 and TRBJ1-1; 7 bases map to TRBD1. Germline V gene sequence: CDR1 SEHNR, CDR2 FQNEAQ (reference sequence). The trim removed 6 bases at V and 3 bases at J, leaving 10 bases unmatched. CDR3 size: 15 residues. Incomplete CDR3 DNA: TGTGCCAGCAGACCGACGACAGGGCCCTACACTGAA. This encodes CASRPTTGPYTE. The full CDR3 sequence reads CASRPTTGPYTEAFF.

The chain's CDR3 is CASSPSPASLRETQYF. The sequenced part of the CDR3 DNA is TGTGCCAGCTCACCGAGTCCAGCGAGCCTGAGGGAGACC. V gene TRBV18 combines with J gene TRBJ2-5; no firm D call. The sequence runs out 3 residues before the end of the CDR3; the remainder is reconstructed from the germline J gene. Deletions cut 3 bases from V and 5 bases from J, with 19 bases between. CDR1 is KGHSH and CDR2 is LQKENI in the germline V gene. CDR3 length: 16 amino acids.

As regards this clone: The read finishes 3 residues shy of the CDR3 end, and the germline J gene is used to complete it. The chain is built from TRBV19 and TRBJ1-2; D remains unclear. CDR3 length equals 14 residues. Trimming took off 3 bases at V and 2 bases at J, with 10 bases between the two ends. Per germline, CDR1 LNHDA and CDR2 SQIVND (reference sequence). The CDR3 region is CASSMDTENYGYTF. The CDR3 DNA, read in part, is TGTGCCAGTAGTATGGATACAGAAAACTATGGC.

Note on this clone: The CDR3 end falls 3 residues outside the read, so it is completed with the germline J gene. The rearrangement uses TRBV10-3 and TRBJ2-3; TRBD2 matches at 10 bases. CDR1 ENHRY and CDR2 SYGVKD come from the germline V gene. The CDR3 covers 15 residues. With V trimmed by 3 bases and J by 4 bases, 4 bases remained unmatched. The chain's CDR3 is CAISDASGRPDTQYF. Incomplete CDR3 DNA: TGTGCCATCAGTGACGCTAGCGGGAGACCAGATACG.

About this clone itself: The CDR3 end lies 3 residues beyond the end of the read and is filled in from the germline J gene. The chain uses TRBV14 and TRBJ2-1, with D possibly matching TRBD1 (5 bases). The CDR3 has 15 amino acids. Germline CDR1 SGHDN, CDR2 FVKESK. Trimming took off 3 bases at V and 4 bases at J, with 13 bases between the two ends. Partial CDR3 DNA: TGTGCCAGCAGCCAGGGGCCTACTTTATACAATGAG. Its translation is CASSQGPTLYNE. The full-length CDR3 reads as CASSQGPTLYNEQFF.

In regard to this clone: The DNA ends 3 residues before the CDR3 does, and the rest of the CDR3 is filled in from the germline J gene. The chain carries TRBV29-1 and TRBJ2-1, with 7 positions matching TRBD1. The CDR3 sequence is 12 residues long. Per germline, CDR1 SQVTM and CDR2 ANQGSEA. Trimming removed 7 bases from V and 8 bases from J; junction bases left unmatched: 8. CDR3 amino acids: CSAQTGFDEQFF. CDR3 bases read: TGCAGCGCCCAGACAGGGTTCGATGAG.

CDR3: CASSLVAGGPEQFF. The CDR3 DNA, read in part, is TGCGCCAGCAGCTTGGTGGCGGGAGGGCCTGAG. The rearrangement uses TRBV5-1 and TRBJ2-1, with TRBD2 matching 9 bases. Sequencing ends 3 residues short of the CDR3 end; the germline J gene provides the rest. CDR1 and CDR2 (germline): SGHRS, YFSETQ. This CDR3 is 14 amino acids long. Trimming at V came to 0 bases and at J to 9 bases, leaving 4 bases not matched to a gene.

A note on this clone: The read finishes 3 residues shy of the CDR3 end, and the germline J gene is used to complete it. This chain connects TRBV20-1 to TRBJ2-7, with D perhaps TRBD2 (5 bases). The CDR3 has 14 amino acids. Germline lookup yields CDR1 DFQATT and CDR2 SNEGSKA (reference sequence). Trimming removed 3 bases from V and 6 bases from J, with 18 bases in between. The CDR3 loop is CSARPPASTLEQYF. The sequenced CDR3 bases are TGCAGTGCTAGGCCCCCGGCTAGCACCCTCGAG.

On this clone: The read finishes 3 residues shy of the CDR3 end, and the germline J gene is used to complete it. Other DNA sequences within the sample encode an identical CDR3. The chain carries TRBV5-1 and TRBJ2-7, with TRBD2 matching over 9 bases. Germline V CDR1 and CDR2: SGHRS, YFSETQ. The CDR3 runs 15 residues. V lost 1 base to trimming and J lost 4 bases; unmatched junction nucleotides: 6. The covered CDR3 bases are TGCGCCAGCAGCTTGACGGCGGGAGGGGGATACGAG. Its protein is CASSLTAGGGYE. The CDR3 in full is CASSLTAGGGYEQYF.

About this clone itself: The read terminates 3 residues before the CDR3 end, so the remaining end is supplied by the germline J gene. The J gene is TRBJ2-7, the V gene TRBV4-1; TRBD1 matches at 10 bases. The CDR3 is 18 residues long. V dropped 2 bases and J dropped 2; count of bases not matched to a gene: 12. Germline V CDR1 and CDR2: MGHRA, YSYEKL. CDR3 DNA, as far as it was read: TGCGCCAGCAGCCAATCGGCGCCGGGACAGGGGATACCCTACGAG. Its protein is CASSQSAPGQGIPYE. The complete CDR3 reads CASSQSAPGQGIPYEQYF.

The sequenced part of the CDR3 DNA is TGTGCCAGCAGCTTAAGTGCAGGGGTGGGCAATGAG. As protein: CASSLSAGVGNE. The full CDR3 protein reads CASSLSAGVGNEQFF. The chain links TRBV7-2 to TRBJ2-1; tentative D call: TRBD1 (6 bases). The sequence runs out 3 residues before the end of the CDR3; the remainder is reconstructed from the germline J gene. The V end was cut by 2 bases, the J end by 6 bases, with 14 bases between. Germline-derived CDR1 and CDR2 are SGHTA and FQGNSA. The CDR3 totals 15 residues.

The covered CDR3 bases are TGTGCCAGTAGTATAGATCTAAATTTCGGGACACCCGCCTACGAG. Its translation: CASSIDLNFGTPAYE. The CDR3 reads in full as CASSIDLNFGTPAYEQYF. The genes are TRBV19 and TRBJ2-7, with D maybe TRBD1 (6 bases). With the read ending 3 residues before the CDR3 end, the germline J gene is used to fill in that end. Between the trimmed V and J ends, which lost 0 bases and 2 bases, there was a span of 20 bases. CDR3 length equals 18 residues. Per germline, CDR1 LNHDA and CDR2 SQIVND (reference sequence).

Comments on this clone: With the read ending 3 residues before the CDR3 end, the germline J gene is used to fill in that end. The chain has TRBV5-1 and TRBJ1-3, with D perhaps TRBD1 (5 bases). Trimming shortened V by 4 bases and J by 9 bases, and 8 bases separated the two germline ends. The V gene's germline CDR1 is SGHRS and CDR2 YFSETQ. The CDR3 extends over 11 amino acids. CDR3 in amino acids: CASSEGATIYF. The sequenced CDR3 bases are TGCGCCAGCAGCGAAGGGGCCACC.

As for this clone: The read is 3 residues too short to cover the CDR3 end, so that end is filled in from the germline J gene. The rearrangement uses TRBV7-9 and TRBJ2-1; TRBD2 matches 11 bases. With V trimmed by 7 bases and J by 7 bases, 9 bases remained unmatched. CDR3 size: 15 residues. From germline, CDR1 is SEHNR and CDR2 FQNEAQ (reference sequence). The sequenced part of the CDR3 DNA is TGTGCCAGCATCAAGGAACTAGCGGGAGTTAATGAG. Its protein is CASIKELAGVNE. From start to end, the CDR3 is CASIKELAGVNEQFF. The full variable domain, its missing parts supplied by reference TRBV7-9 and TRBJ2-1, is DTGVSQNPRHKITKRGQNVTFRCDPISEHNRLYWYRQTLGQGPEFLTYFQNEAQLEKSRLLSDRFSAERPKGSFSTLEIQRTEQGDSAMYLCASIKELAGVNEQFFGPGTRLTVL.

Worth noting for this clone: The observed sequence ends 3 residues before the CDR3 terminus, with the missing tail filled in from the germline J gene. This sequence joins TRBV30 and TRBJ2-1, with 11 bases that match TRBD2. The germline CDR1 and CDR2 sequences are GTSNPN and SVGIG (reference sequence). With V trimmed by 5 bases and J by 7 bases, 10 bases remained unmatched. The CDR3 consists of 15 residues. This CDR3 reads CAWDGVLAGGNEQFF. The part of the CDR3 DNA that was read is TGTGCCTGGGACGGGGTTCTAGCGGGAGGAAATGAG.

The CDR3 is CASSQRGQGQQETQYF. The sequenced CDR3 bases are TGCGCCAGCAGCCAAAGGGGACAGGGACAACAAGAGACC. The chain links TRBV4-1 to TRBJ2-5, with 9 bases fitting TRBD1. Read data end 3 residues before the CDR3 end; the end is taken from the germline J gene. Germline values: CDR1 MGHRA, CDR2 YSYEKL. The ends lost 2 bases at V and 2 bases at J; junction bases unmatched: 6. The CDR3 runs to 16 residues.

Comment on this clone: Read sequence stops 3 residues before the CDR3 end, and the germline J gene provides the missing end. The V call is TRBV5-1, the J call TRBJ2-3; no definite D call. Deletions cut 2 bases from V and 1 base from J, with 5 bases between. The CDR3 spans 13 residues. The germline CDR1 and CDR2 sequences are SGHRS and YFSETQ. The CDR3 DNA, read in part, is TGCGCCAGCAGCTTACTGGGCACAGATACG. Translation: CASSLLGTDT. The entire CDR3 protein is CASSLLGTDTQYF.

A note on this clone: With the read ending 3 residues before the CDR3 end, the germline J gene is used to fill in that end. This chain connects TRBV19 to TRBJ2-1, with a tentative D call TRBD1 (5 bases). The germline gives CDR1 LNHDA, CDR2 SQIVND (reference sequence). V lost 3 bases and J lost 5, with 8 bases in between. The CDR3 has 13 residues. The CDR3: CASSITGNNEQFF. The covered CDR3 bases are TGTGCCAGTAGTATTACAGGTAACAATGAG.

Notes on this clone: The CDR3 end lies 3 residues beyond the end of the read and is filled in from the germline J gene. V usage is TRBV20-1 and J usage is TRBJ1-6; TRBD1 aligns across 12 bases. The CDR3 covers 17 residues. The ends lost 5 bases at V and 8 bases at J; junction bases unmatched: 13. The V gene's germline CDR1 is DFQATT and CDR2 SNEGSKA (reference sequence). The sequenced part of the CDR3 DNA is TGCAGTGCTTCATACGGGACAGGGGGCGGTCGGTATTCACCC. Translation gives CSASYGTGGGRYSP. The CDR3 in its entirety is CSASYGTGGGRYSPLHF.

With respect to this clone: Read sequence stops 3 residues before the CDR3 end, and the germline J gene provides the missing end. The chain links TRBV2 to TRBJ1-5; D unclear. The V and J ends lost 3 bases and 0 bases respectively, with 12 bases between them. Germline lookup yields CDR1 SNHLY and CDR2 FYNNEI. The CDR3 totals 16 residues. The CDR3 here is CASSENELFSNQPQHF. The sequenced CDR3 bases are TGTGCCAGCAGTGAGAACGAACTATTTAGCAATCAGCCC.